The 10 T cell receptor beta chains given below trace back to one sample, sequenced in a study of blood T cell repertoires in COVID-19. TCRdb's copy holds only in-frame clones and misses some; the assay was immunoSEQ multiplex PCR. The top ten hold roughly 24% of the sample, which has some 57,000 clones, roughly 83% seen once. What was sequenced was peripheral blood. All receptors derive from an elderly woman with acute or convalescent COVID-19.

The rearrangement uses TRBV5-1 and TRBJ1-2; D call uncertain. Germline values: CDR1 SGHRS, CDR2 YFSETQ. This CDR3 spans 15 amino acids. V lost 0 bases to trimming and J lost 6 bases, with 15 bases between them. CDR3 nucleotide sequence: TGCGCCAGCAGCTTGGACAGACCCCTAAGTCATGGCTACACCTTC. Translating it yields CASSLDRPLSHGYTF.

This clone appeared a few times. The chain uses TRBV11-3 and TRBJ2-1; 7 positions match TRBD1. Germline CDR1 reads SGHNT; CDR2 reads YENEEA. V dropped 5 bases and J dropped 7; count of bases not matched to a gene: 14. The CDR3 is 16 amino acids. The CDR3 DNA reads as TGTGCCAGCAGCCCCGGCGGACAGGCCCCCAGGAATGAGCAGTTCTTC. It translates to CASSPGGQAPRNEQFF.

The gene calls are TRBV2 and TRBJ2-7, with a possible D match to TRBD2 (5 bases). The V gene's germline CDR1 is SNHLY and CDR2 FYNNEI. Between the trimmed V and J ends, which lost 1 base and 1 base, there was a span of 14 bases. This CDR3 is 16 amino acids long. CDR3 region: CASSEGELQRSYEQYF. The CDR3 DNA follows: TGTGCCAGCAGTGAAGGAGAACTCCAGCGGTCCTACGAGCAGTACTTC.

The V gene is TRBV6-5, the J gene TRBJ2-7, with D uncertain. V lost 6 bases to trimming and J lost 2 bases, with 11 bases between them. The germline V gene encodes CDR1 MNHEY and CDR2 SVGAGI. This CDR3 is built from 13 residues. CDR3 region: CASRKNRAYEQYV. The CDR3 DNA sequence: TGTGCCAGCAGAAAAAACAGAGCCTACGAGCAGTACGTC.

The chain has TRBV3-1 (or the pseudogene TRBV3-2) and TRBJ2-1, with TRBD2 matching 7 bases. The CDR3 contains 15 residues. The J segment lost 6 bases and the V segment lost 3 bases, leaving 8 bases of the junction unmatched. CDR1 and CDR2 (germline): LGHDT, YNNKEL (reference sequence). This CDR3 reads CASSQAGVSRNEQFF. CDR3 bases: TGTGCCAGCAGCCAGGCGGGAGTATCCCGCAATGAGCAGTTCTTC.

The chain joins TRBV3-1 (or the pseudogene TRBV3-2) to TRBJ2-3; TRBD2 matches 9 bases. This CDR3 spans 16 amino acids. The V and J ends lost 4 bases and 0 bases, in that order; junction bases with no gene match: 5. Germline V gene data show CDR1 as LGHDT and CDR2 as YNNKEL (reference sequence). The CDR3 loop reads CASSRRLAASTDTQYF. The CDR3 coding sequence is TGTGCCAGCAGCCGCCGACTAGCGGCAAGCACAGATACGCAGTATTTT.

The chain couples TRBV24-1 to TRBJ2-3, with D tentatively TRBD2 (5 bases). Germline loops: CDR1 KGHDR, CDR2 SFDVKD. Between the trimmed V and J ends, which lost 9 bases and 3 bases, there was a span of 12 bases. The CDR3 totals 13 residues. The CDR3 here is CATGIGSTDTQYF. CDR3 nucleotides: TGTGCCACCGGTATAGGGAGTACAGATACGCAGTATTTT.

The table lists this clone with a count of one. CDR3 region: CASSFNRGDYEQYF. DNA for the CDR3: TGTGCCAGCAGCTTTAACAGGGGCGACTACGAGCAGTACTTC. This sequence joins TRBV11-3 and TRBJ2-7; 7 bases agree with TRBD1. The CDR3 has 14 amino acids. V shed 3 bases, J shed 3 bases, and the junction held 5 bases outside the gene matches. The germline V gene has CDR1 SGHNT and CDR2 YENEEA.

V usage is TRBV19 and J usage is TRBJ1-2, with TRBD1 identical over 8 bases. Germline CDR1 is LNHDA and CDR2 is SQIVND (reference sequence). The CDR3 totals 17 residues. Trimming cost V 4 bases and J 4 bases; bases outside gene matches: 14. The DNA of the CDR3 is TGTGCCAGTAGTAGTGGTGGCTATGGACAGGGATCCTATGGCTACACCTTC. Its translation: CASSSGGYGQGSYGYTF.

The rearrangement joins TRBV11-2 to TRBJ2-3; 7 nucleotides line up with TRBD1. V lost 4 bases and J lost 0; bases outside the gene matches: 4. The CDR3 sequence is 15 residues long. Germline-derived CDR1 and CDR2 are SGHAT and FQNNGV. Written as DNA, the CDR3 is TGTGCCAGCAGCTGGAGACAGGGCAGCACAGATACGCAGTATTTT. It yields the protein CASSWRQGSTDTQYF.